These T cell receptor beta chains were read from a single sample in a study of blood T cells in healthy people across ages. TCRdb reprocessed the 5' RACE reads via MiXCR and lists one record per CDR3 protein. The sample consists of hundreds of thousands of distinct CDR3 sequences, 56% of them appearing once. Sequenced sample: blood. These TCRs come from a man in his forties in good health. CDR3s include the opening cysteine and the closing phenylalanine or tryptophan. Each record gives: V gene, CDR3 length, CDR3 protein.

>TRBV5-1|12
CASSWDRGINTF
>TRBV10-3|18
CAISERASGSPFGETQYF
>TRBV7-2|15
CASSLVSGSPYEQYF
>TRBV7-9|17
CASSLATSGTDTGELFF
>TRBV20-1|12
CSAALGVGTQYF
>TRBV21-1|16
CASSMDRGKDIYGYTF
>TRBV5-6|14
CASSLSGPNQPQHF
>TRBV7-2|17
CASSLVSTGNSNQPQHF
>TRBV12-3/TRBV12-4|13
CASDKGGQYGYTF
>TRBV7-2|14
CASSVTRGTETQYF
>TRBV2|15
CASSNLRDSIYGYTF
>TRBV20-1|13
CSARRRGITEAFF
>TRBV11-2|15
CASSKPGQGTSEQYF
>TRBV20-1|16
CSASPQGRENTGELFF
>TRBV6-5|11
CASSNGYEQYF
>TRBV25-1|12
CASSGRNYGYTF
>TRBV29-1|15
CSVGAGGASNQPQHF
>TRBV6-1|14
CASSEWGGASEQYF
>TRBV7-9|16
CASSPRRTSGYNEQFF
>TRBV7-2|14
CASSYRQGGYEQYF
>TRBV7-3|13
CASFRGLYTEAFF
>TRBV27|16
CASTRRADTNYYEQYF
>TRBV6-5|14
CAAKVGAGNYEQYF
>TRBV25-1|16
CASSRDSRSGANVLTF
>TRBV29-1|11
CSAEGATEAFF
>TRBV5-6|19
CASTQNLNRGRRSYNEQFF
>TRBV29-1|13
CSYLKRESYEQYF
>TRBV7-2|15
CASRLTSGGYNEQFF
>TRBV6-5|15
CASSYGSSNSDTQYF
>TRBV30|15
CAWSVGNTGAEGYTF
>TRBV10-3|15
CAISDSGVGTDGYTF
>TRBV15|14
CATSRTGRNTEAFF
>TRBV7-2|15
CASSPRLVRNREQYF
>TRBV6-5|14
CASSGPAAGYEQYF
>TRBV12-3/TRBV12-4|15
CASSSRGAGVTEQFF
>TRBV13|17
CASSPQGWGTTVNIQYF
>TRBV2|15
CASRATHTSSYGYTF
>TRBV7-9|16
CASSLGARVASYEQYF
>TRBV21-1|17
CASSKAQGSGSTYEQYF
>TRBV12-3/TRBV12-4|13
CASSASGANVLTF
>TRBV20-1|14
CSARPRGDGAEAFF
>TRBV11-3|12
CASTQGVREQYF
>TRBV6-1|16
CASSEAGQGSGYGYTF
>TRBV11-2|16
CASSLSGGRSYNEQFF
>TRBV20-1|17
CSARDEPPGQGSHEQFF
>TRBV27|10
CASTEREQFF
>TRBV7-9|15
CASSPGGGQYNEQFF
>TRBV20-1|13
CSARDQDSYEQYF
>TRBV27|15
CASRNSMGGQNEQFF
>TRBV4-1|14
CASSLDRVNQPQHF
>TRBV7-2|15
CASSRVGGGDEKLFF
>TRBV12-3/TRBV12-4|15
CASCPAGEVEDEQYF